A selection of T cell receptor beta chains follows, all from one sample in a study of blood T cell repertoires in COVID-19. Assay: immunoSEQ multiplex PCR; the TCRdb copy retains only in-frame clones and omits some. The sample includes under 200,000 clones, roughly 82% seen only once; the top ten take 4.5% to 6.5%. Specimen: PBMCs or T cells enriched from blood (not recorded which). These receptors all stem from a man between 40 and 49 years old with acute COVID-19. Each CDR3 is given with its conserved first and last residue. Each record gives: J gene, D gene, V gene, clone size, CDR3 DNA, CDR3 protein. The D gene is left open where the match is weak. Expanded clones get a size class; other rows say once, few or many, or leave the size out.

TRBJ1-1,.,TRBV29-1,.,TGCAACGTACAGGGCCTTGAGGGCACTGAAGCTTTCTTT,CNVQGLEGTEAFF
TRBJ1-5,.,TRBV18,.,TGTGCCAGCTCACCGGACAAGTATCGACCCCAGCATTTT,CASSPDKYRPQHF
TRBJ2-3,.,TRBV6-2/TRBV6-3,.,TGTGCCAGCAGTTACGACAGAGAAAGCACAGATACGCAGTATTTT,CASSYDRESTDTQYF
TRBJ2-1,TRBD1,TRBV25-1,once,TGTGCCAGCAGTGAACGACAGGGGGAGGATGAGCAGTTCTTC,CASSERQGEDEQFF
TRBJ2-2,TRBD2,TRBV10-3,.,TGTGCCACTGGACGGACTAGCGTTAACACCGGGGAGCTGTTTTTT,CATGRTSVNTGELFF
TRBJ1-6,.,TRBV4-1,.,TGCGCCAGCAGCCAAGTATTAACTCGGGGTGGTAATTCACCCCTCCACTTT,CASSQVLTRGGNSPLHF
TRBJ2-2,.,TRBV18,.,TGTGCCAGCTCACCAGAGGGCGGCGGGGAGCTGTTTTTT,CASSPEGGGELFF
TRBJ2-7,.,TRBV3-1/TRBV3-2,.,TGTGCCAGCAGCCAAGATCCAGCGGAGCCCTTCTCCTACGAGCAGTACTTC,CASSQDPAEPFSYEQYF
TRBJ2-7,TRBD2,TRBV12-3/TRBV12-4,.,TGTGCCAGCGCGCCTGCGGGGGGAAGTCCGCAGTACTTC,CASAPAGGSPQYF
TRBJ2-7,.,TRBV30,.,TGTGCCTCTGCGGGGCAAGGGTACGAGCAGTACTTC,CASAGQGYEQYF
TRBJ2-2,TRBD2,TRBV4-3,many,TGCGCCAGCAGCCAAGAAAGCGGGGTGAACACCGGGGAGCTGTTTTTT,CASSQESGVNTGELFF
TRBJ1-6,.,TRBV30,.,TGTGCCTGGACCCTCCCGGGGGTGAAAGGATCACCCCTCCACTTT,CAWTLPGVKGSPLHF
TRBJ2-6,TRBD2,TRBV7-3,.,TGTGCCAGCAGCTTAGGGAGGGACTCTGGGGCCAACGTCCTGACTTTC,CASSLGRDSGANVLTF
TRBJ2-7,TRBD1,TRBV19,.,TGTGCCAGTAGTATAACCCCCTCCCAGGGGGCCATCTCCTACGAGCAGTACTTC,CASSITPSQGAISYEQYF
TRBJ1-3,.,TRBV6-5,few,TGTGCCAGCAGTTTGGAGGCCTCTGGAAACACCATATATTTT,CASSLEASGNTIYF
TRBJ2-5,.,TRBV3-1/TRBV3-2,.,TGTGCCAGCAACCAGGTATCGAGTGCAGAGACCCAGTACTTC,CASNQVSSAETQYF
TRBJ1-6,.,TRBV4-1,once,TGCGCCAGCAGCCAAGTAACGCCAGTTAATTCACCCCTCCACTTT,CASSQVTPVNSPLHF
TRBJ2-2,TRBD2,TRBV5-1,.,TGCGCCAGCAGCCCACGGACTAGCTCCACCGGGGAGCTGTTTTTT,CASSPRTSSTGELFF
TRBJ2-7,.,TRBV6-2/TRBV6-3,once,TGTGCCAGCAGTTACTGGCTAGGTTTGGACGAGCAGTACTTC,CASSYWLGLDEQYF
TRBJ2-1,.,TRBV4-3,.,TGCGCCAGCAGCCAAGACACGCTGGCTAGTGCGGTCGTATATGAGCAGTTCTTC,CASSQDTLASAVVYEQFF
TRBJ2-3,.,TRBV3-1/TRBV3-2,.,TGTGCCAGCAGCCGAGCAGGGGATACGCAGTATTTT,CASSRAGDTQYF
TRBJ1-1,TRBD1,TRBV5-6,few,TGTGCCAGCAATCCGCAGGGGGGCGCTGAAGCTTTCTTT,CASNPQGGAEAFF
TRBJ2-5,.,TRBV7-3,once,TGTGCCAGCAGCTTTGGCGGGAATTTCGAGACCCAGTACTTC,CASSFGGNFETQYF
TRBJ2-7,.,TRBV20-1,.,TGCAGTGCTAGTAAGTTCGGACCCAATACAGGGGAGCAGTACTTC,CSASKFGPNTGEQYF
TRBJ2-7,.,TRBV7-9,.,TGTGCCAGCAGGCGGGACCTCTACGAGCAGTACTTC,CASRRDLYEQYF
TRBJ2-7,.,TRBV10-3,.,TGTGCCATCAGTGAGATGGACTGGGACTCCTACGAGCAGTACTTC,CAISEMDWDSYEQYF
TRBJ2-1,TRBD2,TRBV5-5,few,TGTGCCAGCAGCTTGAAGTATGGAGCGGGAGGGCCAACGGATGAGCAGTTCTTC,CASSLKYGAGGPTDEQFF
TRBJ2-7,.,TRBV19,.,TGTGCCAGTAGTATAACAGGAACACCCTCCTACGAGCAGTACTTC,CASSITGTPSYEQYF
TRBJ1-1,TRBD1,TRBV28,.,TGTGCCAGCAGTCCATGGACAGGGAACACTGAAGCTTTCTTT,CASSPWTGNTEAFF
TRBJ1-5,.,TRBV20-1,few,TGCAGTGCTAGTAAAGGGGGTGGCAATCAGCCCCAGCATTTT,CSASKGGGNQPQHF
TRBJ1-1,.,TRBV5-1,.,TGCGCCAGCAGCTTGGACCCCGCGGGGGTGAACACTGAAGCTTTCTTT,CASSLDPAGVNTEAFF
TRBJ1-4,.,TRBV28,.,TGTGCCAGCGGCGGTTTCGGTCACTCGGTGGATGAAAAACTGTTTTTT,CASGGFGHSVDEKLFF